This TCR beta chain was captured in a study of blood T cell repertoires in COVID-19. Study-level background: Samples taken during acute and convalescent COVID-19 were collected in the United States, Italy and Spain. PBMCs, B-cell-depleted T cells, or T cells were the source of the cDNA or gDNA that made up the material.

Unmatched junction bases numbered 1, after V lost 7 bases and J lost 4 bases. The CDR3 totals 12 residues. Germline V CDR1 and CDR2: SNHLY, FYNNEI. The assay was immunoSEQ multiplex PCR, and TCRdb's table has in-frame clones only and misses some. Of roughly 100,000 clones in the sample, roughly nine tenths were seen once. The specimen sequenced was peripheral blood. This clonotype was obtained from a woman aged 80 or over with active COVID-19. The V and J genes are TRBV2 and TRBJ2-3; 8 nucleotides line up with TRBD2. In DNA, the CDR3 is TGTGCCAGCAAGACTAGCGCAGATACGCAGTATTTT. This codes for CASKTSADTQYF.